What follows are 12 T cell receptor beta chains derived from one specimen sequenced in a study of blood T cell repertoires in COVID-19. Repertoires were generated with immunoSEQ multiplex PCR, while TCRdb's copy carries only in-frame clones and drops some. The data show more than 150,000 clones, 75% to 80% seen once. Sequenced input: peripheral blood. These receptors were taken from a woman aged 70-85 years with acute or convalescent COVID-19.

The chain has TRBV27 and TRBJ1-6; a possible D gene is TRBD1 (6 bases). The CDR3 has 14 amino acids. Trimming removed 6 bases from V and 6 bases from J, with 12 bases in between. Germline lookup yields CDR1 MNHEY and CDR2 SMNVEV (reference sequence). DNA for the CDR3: TGTGCCAGCAGGCAGGGGCTCGGTAATTCACCCCTCCACTTT. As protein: CASRQGLGNSPLHF.

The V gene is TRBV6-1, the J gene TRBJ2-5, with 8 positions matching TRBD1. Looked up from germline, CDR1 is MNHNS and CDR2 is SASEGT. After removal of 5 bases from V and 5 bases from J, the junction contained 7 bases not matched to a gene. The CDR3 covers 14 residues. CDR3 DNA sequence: TGTGCCAGCAGTTCGACGGACAGGGACGAGACCCAGTACTTC. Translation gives CASSSTDRDETQYF.

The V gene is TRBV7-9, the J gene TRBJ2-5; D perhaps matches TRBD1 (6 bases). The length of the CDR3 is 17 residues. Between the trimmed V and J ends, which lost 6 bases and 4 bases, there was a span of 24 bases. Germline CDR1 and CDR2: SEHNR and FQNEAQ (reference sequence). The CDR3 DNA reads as TGTGCCAGCAGGCCGGGACAACTAACAGCCCGACTAGAGACCCAGTACTTC. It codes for CASRPGQLTARLETQYF.

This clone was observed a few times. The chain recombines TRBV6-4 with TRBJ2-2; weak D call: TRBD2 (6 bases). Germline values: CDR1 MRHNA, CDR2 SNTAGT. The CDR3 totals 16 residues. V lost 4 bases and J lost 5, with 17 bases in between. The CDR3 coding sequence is TGTGCCAGCAGTGTCGAGGCGGGATATCGAACCGGGGAGCTGTTTTTT. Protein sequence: CASSVEAGYRTGELFF.

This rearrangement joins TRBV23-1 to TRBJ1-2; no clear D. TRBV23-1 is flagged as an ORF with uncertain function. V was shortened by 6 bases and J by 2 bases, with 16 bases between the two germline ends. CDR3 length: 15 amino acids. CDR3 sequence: CASRFNPGINYGYTF. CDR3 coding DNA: TGCGCCAGCAGATTCAATCCGGGAATCAACTATGGCTACACCTTC.

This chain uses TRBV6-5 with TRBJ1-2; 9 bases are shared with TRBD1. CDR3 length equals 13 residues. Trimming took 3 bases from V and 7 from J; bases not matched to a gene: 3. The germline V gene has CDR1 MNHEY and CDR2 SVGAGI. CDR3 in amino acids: CASSYTGGLGYTF. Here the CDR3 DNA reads TGTGCCAGCAGTTATACAGGGGGCCTTGGCTACACCTTC.

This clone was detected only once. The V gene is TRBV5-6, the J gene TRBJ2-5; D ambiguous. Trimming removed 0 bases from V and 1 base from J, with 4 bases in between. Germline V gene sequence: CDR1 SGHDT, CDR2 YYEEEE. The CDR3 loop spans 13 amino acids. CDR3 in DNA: TGTGCCAGCAGCTTGGTGGCCCAAGAGACCCAGTACTTC. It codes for CASSLVAQETQYF.

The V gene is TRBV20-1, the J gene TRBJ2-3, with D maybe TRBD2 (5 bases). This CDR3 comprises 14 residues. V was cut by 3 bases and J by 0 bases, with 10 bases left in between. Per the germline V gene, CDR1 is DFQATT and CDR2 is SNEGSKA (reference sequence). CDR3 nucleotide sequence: TGCAGTGCTAGTCTCGGCGGGAGCACAGATACGCAGTATTTT. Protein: CSASLGGSTDTQYF.

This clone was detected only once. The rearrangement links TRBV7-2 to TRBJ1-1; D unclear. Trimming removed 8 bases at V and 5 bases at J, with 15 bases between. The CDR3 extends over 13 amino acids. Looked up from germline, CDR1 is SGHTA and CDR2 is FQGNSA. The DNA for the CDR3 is TGTGCCAGCCACCTGACACCATGGACTGAAGCTTTCTTT. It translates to CASHLTPWTEAFF.

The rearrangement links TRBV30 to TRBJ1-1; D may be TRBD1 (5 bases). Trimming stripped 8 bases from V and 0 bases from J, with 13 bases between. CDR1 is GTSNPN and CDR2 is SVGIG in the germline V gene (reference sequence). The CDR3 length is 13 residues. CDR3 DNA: TGTGCCGGTAACAGGCAGTTGAACACTGAAGCTTTCTTT. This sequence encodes CAGNRQLNTEAFF.

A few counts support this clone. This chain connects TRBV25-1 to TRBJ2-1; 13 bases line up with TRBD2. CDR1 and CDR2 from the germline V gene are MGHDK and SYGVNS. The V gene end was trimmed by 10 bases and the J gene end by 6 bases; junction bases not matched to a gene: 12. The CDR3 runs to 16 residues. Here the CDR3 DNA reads TGTGCCACCGTAAAGCTCGGGACTAGCGGGATCAATGAGCAGTTCTTC. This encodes CATVKLGTSGINEQFF.

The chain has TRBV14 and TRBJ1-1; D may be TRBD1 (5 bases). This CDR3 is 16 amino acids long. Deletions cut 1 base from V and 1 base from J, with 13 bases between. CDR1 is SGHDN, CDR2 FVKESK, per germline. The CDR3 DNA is TGTGCCAGCAGCCAAGGTTCGTGGGGCAGGAACACTGAAGCTTTCTTT. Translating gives CASSQGSWGRNTEAFF.